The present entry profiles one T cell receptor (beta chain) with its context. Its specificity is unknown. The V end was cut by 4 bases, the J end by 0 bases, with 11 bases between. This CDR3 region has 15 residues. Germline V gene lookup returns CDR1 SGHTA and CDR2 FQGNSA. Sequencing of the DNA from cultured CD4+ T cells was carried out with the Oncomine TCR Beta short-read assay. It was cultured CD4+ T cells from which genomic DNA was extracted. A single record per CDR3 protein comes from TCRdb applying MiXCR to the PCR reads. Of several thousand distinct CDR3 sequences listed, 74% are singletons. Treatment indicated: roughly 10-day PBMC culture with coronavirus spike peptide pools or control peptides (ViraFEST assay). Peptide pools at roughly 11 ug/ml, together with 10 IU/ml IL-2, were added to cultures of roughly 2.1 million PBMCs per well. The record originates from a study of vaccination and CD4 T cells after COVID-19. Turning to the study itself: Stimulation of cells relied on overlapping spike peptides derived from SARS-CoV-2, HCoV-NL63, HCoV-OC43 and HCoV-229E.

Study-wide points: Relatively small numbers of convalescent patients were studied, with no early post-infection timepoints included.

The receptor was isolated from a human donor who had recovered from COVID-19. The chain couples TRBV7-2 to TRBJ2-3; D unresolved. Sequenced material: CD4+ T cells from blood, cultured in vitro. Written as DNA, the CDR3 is TGTGCCAGCAGCTCGGACGGTCTGAGCACAGATACGCAGTATTTT. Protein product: CASSSDGLSTDTQYF.